These T cell receptor beta chains were read from a single sample in a study of blood T cells in healthy people across ages. TCRdb processed the 5' RACE reads anew with MiXCR; each CDR3 protein has one entry. The table records approximately 1.5 million distinct CDR3 sequences, roughly 43% of them present only once. Material: blood. The receptor set was obtained from a woman aged 18-29 years in good health. CDR3s include the opening cysteine and the closing phenylalanine or tryptophan. A D gene is named only where the DNA matches it firmly. A row's size may be missing; if present it is once, few, many or a size class.

d_call	j_call	v_call	cdr3_length	clone_size	cdr3_nt	cdr3_aa
-	TRBJ1-1	TRBV6-2/TRBV6-3	14	few	TGTGCCAGCAGTTACGAGGACATCTACACTGAAGCTTTCTTT	CASSYEDIYTEAFF
-	TRBJ1-2	TRBV2	13	-	TGTGCCAGCAGTGACAGGGTTTCCTATGGCTACACCTTC	CASSDRVSYGYTF
-	TRBJ1-6	TRBV5-1	15	-	TGCGCCAGCAGTCCGGACGGCATGTATAATTCACCCCTCCACTTT	CASSPDGMYNSPLHF
-	TRBJ2-7	TRBV7-8	14	-	TGTGCCAGCAGCGGGGACCGAGGGATCTACGAGCAGTACTTC	CASSGDRGIYEQYF
-	TRBJ2-7	TRBV7-3	13	-	TGTGCCAGCAGAGAACGGGGGAGCCACGAGCAGTACTTC	CASRERGSHEQYF
-	TRBJ2-7	TRBV6-1	15	-	TGTGCCAGCAGTGAAAGGGGACGGATATCTACGGAGCAGTACTTC	CASSERGRISTEQYF
-	TRBJ1-6	TRBV7-2	16	-	TGTGCCAGCAGCTTAGGTGTTGTTCGGAATAATTCACCCCTCCACTTT	CASSLGVVRNNSPLHF
-	TRBJ1-1	TRBV10-3	13	few	TGTGCCATCAGTGACGAGTCAGTCACTGAAGCTTTCTTT	CAISDESVTEAFF
-	TRBJ1-5	TRBV27	13	-	TGTGCCAGCAGTTTGGGACACGGTCAGCCCCAGCATTTT	CASSLGHGQPQHF
TRBD2	TRBJ2-7	TRBV29-1	15	-	TGCAGCGTTGAGTCACTAGCGGGTTCCTCCTACGAGCAGTACTTC	CSVESLAGSSYEQYF
-	TRBJ2-7	TRBV5-1	16	-	TGCGCCAGCCTACCGGACGGCTGCCTTTTCTCCTACGAGCAGTACTTC	CASLPDGCLFSYEQYF
-	TRBJ1-2	TRBV12-3/TRBV12-4	13	-	TGTGCCAGCAGTTGGGGGGGCCCCTATGGCTACACCTTC	CASSWGGPYGYTF
-	TRBJ1-1	TRBV29-1	13	-	TGCAGCGTTGCCGGGCTCGCGAACACTGAAGCTTTCTTT	CSVAGLANTEAFF
-	TRBJ2-4	TRBV7-9	11	-	TGTGCCAGCACCCAGGGCAACATTCAGTACTTC	CASTQGNIQYF